One and the same sample provided the 25 T cell receptor beta chains below, sequenced in a study of cytomegalovirus exposure and HLA in healthy donors. Assay used: immunoSEQ multiplex PCR; TCRdb lists only in-frame clones, some missing. The data contain tens of thousands of clones, approximately 81% of them singletons. Sequenced sample: PBMCs. These receptors were obtained from a woman under 30 in good health and CMV-seropositive.

This clone was counted only a few times. This chain links TRBV10-3 with TRBJ2-7; D gene unclear. CDR3 size: 11 residues. The ends were cut back, 2 bases at V and 8 bases at J, with 7 bases in the middle. In germline, CDR1 is ENHRY, CDR2 SYGVKD. CDR3 residues: CAISEAAKQYF. In nucleotides, the CDR3 is TGTGCCATCAGTGAGGCGGCTAAGCAGTACTTC.

This clone was picked up many times. The chain carries TRBV6-1 and TRBJ1-2, with TRBD1 identical over 7 bases. The germline gives CDR1 MNHNS, CDR2 SASEGT. J lost 2 bases, V lost 5 bases, and 5 bases had no gene match. The CDR3 contains 14 residues. The CDR3 is CASSLGTDNYGYTF. The CDR3 nucleotides are TGTGCCAGCAGTCTAGGGACAGACAACTATGGCTACACCTTC.

This chain connects TRBV28 to TRBJ1-6, with TRBD1 matching 7 bases. Trimming cost V 5 bases and J 6 bases; bases outside gene matches: 4. The CDR3 has 14 amino acids. Germline V lookup: CDR1 MDHEN, CDR2 SYDVKM. For the CDR3, the DNA is TGTGCCAGCAGTCTCGGGACAGCTAATTCACCCCTCCACTTT. Translated: CASSLGTANSPLHF.

The gene calls are TRBV6-5 and TRBJ1-1; D is ambiguous. Trimming took off 0 bases at V and 1 base at J, with 6 bases between the two ends. The CDR3 contains 14 residues. The germline V gene has CDR1 MNHEY and CDR2 SVGAGI. CDR3 coding DNA: TGTGCCAGCAGTTACTCCACGGGGAACACTGAAGCTTTCTTT. It yields the protein CASSYSTGNTEAFF.

The CDR3: CASSLAGTRINYGYTF. CDR3 sequence (DNA): TGTGCCAGCAGCTTAGCGGGGACACGGATAAACTATGGCTACACCTTC. The chain has TRBV7-2 and TRBJ1-2, with a tentative D call TRBD1 (6 bases). This CDR3 has 16 residues. CDR1 is SGHTA and CDR2 is FQGNSA in the germline V gene. The V and J ends lost 0 bases and 2 bases respectively, with 13 bases between them.

The rearrangement joins TRBV7-9 to TRBJ1-2; TRBD1 might be the D (6 bases). CDR3 length: 15 residues. Trimming cost V 5 bases and J 3 bases, with 16 bases left between them. Germline-derived CDR1 and CDR2 are SEHNR and FQNEAQ (reference sequence). The CDR3 nucleotides read TGTGCCAGCAGCGAACGTAGGGGGTTCGACTATGGCTACACCTTC. It specifies CASSERRGFDYGYTF.

This clone was counted a few times. The chain uses TRBV19 and TRBJ2-7; D perhaps matches TRBD2 (6 bases). The CDR3 totals 14 residues. Per the germline V gene, CDR1 is LNHDA and CDR2 is SQIVND (reference sequence). Trimming left V 5 bases short and J 2 bases short, with 13 bases between. This CDR3 reads CASSRYGTAYEQYF. DNA of the CDR3: TGTGCCAGTAGTCGGTATGGGACTGCCTACGAGCAGTACTTC.

The genes are TRBV11-2 and TRBJ1-1; no clear D. Trimming cost V 3 bases and J 6 bases, with 8 bases left between them. CDR1 SGHAT and CDR2 FQNNGV come from the germline V gene. This CDR3 region has 12 residues. The CDR3 is CASSFEKAEAFF. CDR3 coding DNA: TGTGCCAGCAGCTTTGAGAAAGCTGAAGCTTTCTTT.

The genes are TRBV5-4 and TRBJ2-3; 11 nucleotides match TRBD2. CDR3 length: 16 residues. The V gene end was trimmed by 4 bases and the J gene end by 0 bases; junction bases not matched to a gene: 4. Germline assignment: CDR1 SGHNT and CDR2 YYREEE (reference sequence). The CDR3 reads CASSRRLAGSTDTQYF. In DNA form, the CDR3 reads TGTGCCAGCAGCCGCAGACTAGCGGGGAGCACAGATACGCAGTATTTT.

The J gene is TRBJ2-2, the V gene TRBV5-6; a possible D gene is TRBD2 (5 bases). Deletions cut 4 bases from V and 8 bases from J, with 15 bases between. Germline V gives CDR1 SGHDT, CDR2 YYEEEE. CDR3 length equals 14 residues. CDR3 sequence (DNA): TGTGCCAGCAGCCCTACTAGTCTCTCGGGGGAGCTGTTTTTT. The encoded protein is CASSPTSLSGELFF. The full variable domain, its missing parts supplied by reference TRBV5-6 and TRBJ2-2, is DAGVTQSPTHLIKTRGQQVTLRCSPKSGHDTVSWYQQALGQGPQFIFQYYEEEERQRGNFPDRFSGHQFPNYSSELNVNALLLGDSALYLCASSPTSLSGELFFGEGSRLTVL.

The chain joins TRBV4-2 to TRBJ1-1, with D perhaps matching TRBD1 (5 bases). Germline CDR1 reads LGHNA; CDR2 reads YNFKEQ. V gave up 3 bases and J gave up 0 bases, with 11 bases separating them. The CDR3 loop spans 15 amino acids. The CDR3 spells CASSHPADMNTEAFF. CDR3 coding DNA: TGTGCCAGCAGCCACCCCGCGGACATGAACACTGAAGCTTTCTTT.

The chain joins TRBV19 to TRBJ2-4; D may be TRBD1 (5 bases). CDR1 LNHDA and CDR2 SQIVND come from the germline V gene (reference sequence). The CDR3 totals 15 residues. V lost 5 bases, J lost 0 bases, and 11 bases lay in between. In nucleotides, the CDR3 is TGTGCCAGTAGTGAAGGGGTTCTAGCCAAAAACATTCAGTACTTC. Protein sequence: CASSEGVLAKNIQYF.

This chain uses TRBV2 with TRBJ1-1; TRBD1 matches 7 bases. V was pared by 8 bases and J by 0 bases, with 9 bases of the junction left unmatched. This CDR3 spans 15 amino acids. Germline V CDR1 and CDR2: SNHLY, FYNNEI. The CDR3 loop is CASPTAGGMNTEAFF. The CDR3 region has the DNA TGTGCCAGCCCAACTGCAGGGGGTATGAACACTGAAGCTTTCTTT.

This rearrangement joins TRBV28 to TRBJ1-6, with 7 positions matching TRBD1. This CDR3 comprises 17 residues. With V trimmed by 7 bases and J by 8 bases, 17 bases remained unmatched. The germline V gene encodes CDR1 MDHEN and CDR2 SYDVKM. CDR3 sequence: CASISLIRTGGYSPLHF. The DNA for the CDR3 is TGTGCCAGCATCAGCCTTATCCGGACAGGCGGATATTCACCCCTCCACTTT.

The chain combines TRBV9 with TRBJ1-3, with 10 nucleotides matching TRBD1. The CDR3 extends over 17 amino acids. J gave up 2 bases and V 4 bases, and 9 bases lay outside the gene matches. CDR1 SGDLS and CDR2 YYNGEE come from the germline V gene. The CDR3 DNA reads as TGTGCCAGCAGCCTCACGAGGGGACAGGGGACTGGAAACACCATATATTTT. Translated, it gives CASSLTRGQGTGNTIYF.

In nucleotides, the CDR3 is TGCGCCAGCAGCCAAGGGGACAGGCAAAATTCACCCCTCCACTTT. This codes for CASSQGDRQNSPLHF. The chain carries TRBV4-1 and TRBJ1-6, with 8 bases identical to TRBD1. V trimming: 1 base; J trimming: 7 bases; junction bases outside the gene matches: 3. This CDR3 region has 15 residues. Germline CDR1 is MGHRA and CDR2 is YSYEKL.

The chain employs TRBV6-6 and TRBJ2-1; 8 bases map to TRBD1. The CDR3 totals 15 residues. From germline, CDR1 is MNHNY and CDR2 SVGAGI (reference sequence). The junction had 5 bases not matched to a gene; V was cut back by 4 bases and J by 3 bases. The CDR3 region is CASSSVQGGYNEQFF. The CDR3 DNA sequence: TGTGCCAGCAGTTCGGTACAGGGGGGCTACAATGAGCAGTTCTTC.

This chain uses TRBV7-9 with TRBJ2-1; D is possibly TRBD1 (5 bases). Germline V gene sequence: CDR1 SEHNR, CDR2 FQNEAQ (reference sequence). CDR3 length equals 16 residues. Deletions cut 4 bases from V and 2 bases from J, with 15 bases between. The CDR3 reads CASSSQRQWPYNEQFF. The CDR3 region has the DNA TGTGCCAGCAGCTCCCAAAGACAGTGGCCCTACAATGAGCAGTTCTTC. Full variable domain (rest looked up from reference TRBV7-9 and TRBJ2-1): DTGVSQNPRHKITKRGQNVTFRCDPISEHNRLYWYRQTLGQGPEFLTYFQNEAQLEKSRLLSDRFSAERPKGSFSTLEIQRTEQGDSAMYLCASSSQRQWPYNEQFFGPGTRLTVL.

The table lists this clone with a few counts. As DNA, the CDR3 is TGTGCCAGCAGTCATCGGGACAGGTCGCAGCCCCAGCATTTT. Translation: CASSHRDRSQPQHF. This rearrangement joins TRBV6-5 to TRBJ1-5, with TRBD1 matching 8 bases. Per the germline V gene, CDR1 is MNHEY and CDR2 is SVGAGI. CDR3 length: 14 amino acids. J gave up 7 bases and V 5 bases, and 7 bases lay outside the gene matches.

The chain combines TRBV18 with TRBJ2-7, with D maybe TRBD2 (6 bases). V was trimmed by 4 bases and J by 0 bases, leaving 13 bases between them. Germline values: CDR1 KGHSH, CDR2 LQKENI. The CDR3 consists of 15 residues. The CDR3 sequence is CASSRDFTSSYEQYF. CDR3 nucleotide sequence: TGTGCCAGCTCACGGGACTTCACGAGCTCCTACGAGCAGTACTTC.

This clone was observed a single time. The chain joins TRBV6-1 to TRBJ1-5, with 9 nucleotides matching TRBD1. V lost 1 base to trimming and J lost 6 bases; unmatched junction nucleotides: 4. The CDR3 consists of 15 residues. Germline V gene sequence: CDR1 MNHNS, CDR2 SASEGT. The CDR3: CASSEVVTGGQPQHF. DNA for the CDR3: TGTGCCAGCAGTGAAGTTGTGACAGGGGGTCAGCCCCAGCATTTT.

This chain links TRBV5-1 with TRBJ1-6; 9 nucleotides match TRBD1. Germline-derived CDR1 and CDR2 are SGHRS and YFSETQ. The CDR3 sequence is 16 residues long. J gave up 7 bases and V 0 bases, and 5 bases lay outside the gene matches. The CDR3 region has the DNA TGCGCCAGCAGCTTGGCTGGACAGGGGACAAATTCACCCCTCCACTTT. This sequence encodes CASSLAGQGTNSPLHF.

The J gene is TRBJ1-1, the V gene TRBV6-4; D gene ambiguous. This CDR3 has 12 residues. V lost 2 bases and J lost 11, with 12 bases in between. Germline CDR1 reads MRHNA; CDR2 reads SNTAGT. DNA of the CDR3: TGTGCCAGCAGTGACAGCCTATGGAGCGCTTTCTTT. It encodes CASSDSLWSAFF.

The CDR3 bases are TGTGCCAGCAGTTTGGGACAGAACTCCTACGAGCAGTACTTC. Translation: CASSLGQNSYEQYF. The genes are TRBV6-5 and TRBJ2-7; 7 bases are shared with TRBD1. CDR1 is MNHEY and CDR2 is SVGAGI in the germline V gene. The CDR3 sequence is 14 residues long. The V gene end was trimmed by 4 bases and the J gene end by 0 bases; junction bases not matched to a gene: 3.

This rearrangement joins TRBV5-6 to TRBJ2-5; TRBD2 matches at 7 bases. Per germline, CDR1 SGHDT and CDR2 YYEEEE. The V gene end was trimmed by 5 bases and the J gene end by 4 bases; junction bases not matched to a gene: 2. The CDR3 extends over 12 amino acids. The CDR3, as DNA: TGTGCCAGCAGTAGCGGGTTAGAGACCCAGTACTTC. The encoded protein is CASSSGLETQYF.